This T cell receptor beta chain is drawn from a study of post-analysis software for immune sequencing data. Every TCR beta cDNA library bore unique molecular identifiers. One entry per CDR3 protein results from TCRdb running MiXCR on the PCR reads. The data contain 250,000 to 300,000 distinct CDR3 sequences, roughly a third of them seen just once; the ten biggest clones take up around 4.8%. This sequence originates from a girl aged 10-17 years with multiple sclerosis. The source material was blood.

The CDR3 nucleotides read TGCAGTGCTTTGGGACAGCACTATGGCTACACCTTC. This sequence encodes CSALGQHYGYTF. This chain joins TRBV20-1 and TRBJ1-2; TRBD1 aligns across 7 bases. Germline V gene sequence: CDR1 DFQATT, CDR2 SNEGSKA (reference sequence). V lost 5 bases, J lost 3 bases, and 3 bases stayed unmatched. The CDR3 spans 12 residues.